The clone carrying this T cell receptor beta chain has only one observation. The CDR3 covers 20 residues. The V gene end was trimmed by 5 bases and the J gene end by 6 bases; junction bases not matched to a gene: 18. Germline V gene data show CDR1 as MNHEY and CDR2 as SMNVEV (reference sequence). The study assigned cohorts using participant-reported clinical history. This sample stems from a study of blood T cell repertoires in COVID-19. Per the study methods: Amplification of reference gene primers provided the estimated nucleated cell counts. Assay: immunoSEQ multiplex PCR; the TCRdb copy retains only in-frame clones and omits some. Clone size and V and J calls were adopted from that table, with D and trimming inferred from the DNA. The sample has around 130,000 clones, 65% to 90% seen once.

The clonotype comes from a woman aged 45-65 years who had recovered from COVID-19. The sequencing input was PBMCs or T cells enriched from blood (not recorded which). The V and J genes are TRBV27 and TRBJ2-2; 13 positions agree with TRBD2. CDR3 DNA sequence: TGTGCCAGCAGTCTAACCCCACTAGCGGGGGGGCGACTTTCCCCCGGGGAGCTGTTTTTT. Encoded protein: CASSLTPLAGGRLSPGELFF.